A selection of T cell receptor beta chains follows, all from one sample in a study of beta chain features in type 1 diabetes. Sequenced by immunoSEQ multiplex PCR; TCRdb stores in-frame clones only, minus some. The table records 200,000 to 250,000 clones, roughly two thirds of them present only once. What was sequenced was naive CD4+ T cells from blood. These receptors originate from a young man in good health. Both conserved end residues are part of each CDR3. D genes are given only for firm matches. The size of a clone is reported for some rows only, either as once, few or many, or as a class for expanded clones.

TGCAGCGTTGGACGTCCCCACTTC	CSVGRPHF	few	TRBV29-1	TRBJ2-5	.
TGTGCCTGGAGTGTAACTCGGAACTATGGCTACACCTTC	CAWSVTRNYGYTF	.	TRBV30	TRBJ1-2	.
TGTGCCTACCACCGGGACAGAAGATTCTACGAGCAGTACTTC	CAYHRDRRFYEQYF	few	TRBV30	TRBJ2-7	TRBD1
TGTGCCAGCAGTTACGGGACAGCTCAAGAGACCCAGTACTTC	CASSYGTAQETQYF	.	TRBV6-6	TRBJ2-5	TRBD1
TGCGCCAGCAGCTCCATTCGGTCGGCGGGCTACAATGAGCAGTTCTTC	CASSSIRSAGYNEQFF	.	TRBV5-1	TRBJ2-1	.
TGTGCCAGCAGCAGCCTAAGACAGGGAGGAAGCGAGACCCAGTACTTC	CASSSLRQGGSETQYF	.	TRBV9	TRBJ2-5	.
TGTGCCAGCAGGGGTACAGATACGCAGTATTTT	CASRGTDTQYF	.	TRBV2	TRBJ2-3	.
TGTGCCATCAGTGAGACCATCACAGATACGCAGTATTTT	CAISETITDTQYF	few	TRBV10-3	TRBJ2-3	.
TGCAGCGTTGAAATGCGGCACGCCAACACTGAAGCTTTCTTT	CSVEMRHANTEAFF	.	TRBV29-1	TRBJ1-1	.
TGTGCCAGCAGCTTAAGGACGGGAAGGGAGACCCAGTACTTC	CASSLRTGRETQYF	.	TRBV7-9	TRBJ2-5	.
TGCAGTGCTAGAGTCTTCGGTGAGCAGTTCTTC	CSARVFGEQFF	.	TRBV20-1	TRBJ2-1	.
TGTGCCAGCAGCAACGAGAGGCGGGACACAGCCTACGAGCAGTACTTC	CASSNERRDTAYEQYF	.	TRBV7-2	TRBJ2-7	.
TGTGCCAGCAGGGCGGGACTAGGGAGATACGAGCAGTACTTC	CASRAGLGRYEQYF	.	TRBV25-1	TRBJ2-7	TRBD2
TGTGCCAGCAGTTTCCAAGGGACTAGCGGACGTGAGCAGTTCTTC	CASSFQGTSGREQFF	.	TRBV11-2	TRBJ2-1	TRBD2
TGCGCCAGCAGCCGAGGACTAAGCGATGAGCAGTTCTTC	CASSRGLSDEQFF	.	TRBV4-3	TRBJ2-1	.
TGTGCCAGCAGTGGACTAGCGGGAGGGTCCAATGAGCAGTTCTTC	CASSGLAGGSNEQFF	.	TRBV25-1	TRBJ2-1	TRBD2
TGTGCCAGCTGCCCAGCGGGGCACTACAATGAGCAGTTCTTC	CASCPAGHYNEQFF	.	TRBV11-3	TRBJ2-1	TRBD2
TGTGCCAGCAGCTTAGAAAGGACTAGCGGGAGAGTCAATGAGCAGTTCTTC	CASSLERTSGRVNEQFF	few	TRBV11-2	TRBJ2-1	TRBD2
TGTGCCTGGGGACAGGGTTTCTCAGATACGCAGTATTTT	CAWGQGFSDTQYF	.	TRBV30	TRBJ2-3	TRBD1
TGTGCCAGCAGCTCGGACAGGGCCCCCACAGATACGCAGTATTTT	CASSSDRAPTDTQYF	.	TRBV7-2	TRBJ2-3	TRBD1
TGTGCCAGCAGCTTCGGCGGGAGGAATGAGCAGTTCTTC	CASSFGGRNEQFF	.	TRBV5-4	TRBJ2-1	TRBD2
TGTGCCAGCAGAGCCAAGGACCCCTTAACCGGGGAGCTGTTTTTT	CASRAKDPLTGELFF	.	TRBV7-9	TRBJ2-2	.
TGCAGCGCTGCATTGACCGATAGCAATCAGCCCCAGCATTTT	CSAALTDSNQPQHF	.	TRBV29-1	TRBJ1-5	.
TGTGCCACCGGAGAGGGACAGGGGAGGGTTGGACAGCCCCAGCATTTT	CATGEGQGRVGQPQHF	few	TRBV15	TRBJ1-5	TRBD1
TGTGCCAGCAGCGACCTGGACAGGGGAGGGGAGACCCAGTACTTC	CASSDLDRGGETQYF	.	TRBV7-9	TRBJ2-5	TRBD1
TGTGCCAGCAGTTTGGACTCGCAGGGTGGCTACACCTTC	CASSLDSQGGYTF	.	TRBV7-9	TRBJ1-2	.
TGCAGCGTTTCCAGGACAGGGGGCCCGATAGGGGAGCTGTTTTTT	CSVSRTGGPIGELFF	.	TRBV29-1	TRBJ2-2	TRBD1
TGTGCCTGGAGTGTACTCGCGGGGGGGCACAATGAGCAGTTCTTC	CAWSVLAGGHNEQFF	.	TRBV30	TRBJ2-1	TRBD2
TGTGCCAGCAGCTTAGGCGCTCTCTCCTACGAGCAGTACTTC	CASSLGALSYEQYF	once	TRBV7-2	TRBJ2-7	.
TGCGCCAGCAGCTTAAAGGGGACCACCTACGAGCAGTACTTC	CASSLKGTTYEQYF	.	TRBV5-1	TRBJ2-7	.
TGCAGCGTGACTAACAGTAACACCTTC	CSVTNSNTF	few	TRBV29-1	TRBJ1-2	.
TGTGCCAGCAGCCCCAGGGCTGCCACAGATACGCAGTATTTT	CASSPRAATDTQYF	.	TRBV7-2	TRBJ2-3	.
TGTGCCAGCAGTTTGCTAGCGGGAGCATCAGATACGCAGTATTTT	CASSLLAGASDTQYF	.	TRBV28	TRBJ2-3	TRBD2
TGCAGCGTTGAGGGGACAGGGGCAGCTTTCTTT	CSVEGTGAAFF	few	TRBV29-1	TRBJ1-1	TRBD1
TGCAGCGTTGTTGGGCTTCAAGAGACCCAGTACTTC	CSVVGLQETQYF	.	TRBV29-1	TRBJ2-5	.
TGTGCCAGCAGCCTGCAAAACACAGATACGCAGTATTTT	CASSLQNTDTQYF	.	TRBV7-2	TRBJ2-3	.
TGTGCCAGCAGCTCATTTAGCGGGAGGTATTACGAGCAGTACTTC	CASSSFSGRYYEQYF	few	TRBV7-9	TRBJ2-7	TRBD2
TGCAGCCAGGACAGGCAAGAGACCCAGTACTTC	CSQDRQETQYF	.	TRBV20-1	TRBJ2-5	TRBD1
TGTGCCAGCAGTGGGGACTCATATGGCTACACCTTC	CASSGDSYGYTF	.	TRBV25-1	TRBJ1-2	.
TGTGCCTGGAGTAGGGGTTTCTGGGAGACCCAGTACTTC	CAWSRGFWETQYF	.	TRBV30	TRBJ2-5	.
TGTGCCAGCAGCTTAGAGACAGCGAGCTCCTACAATGAGCAGTTCTTC	CASSLETASSYNEQFF	few	TRBV11-2	TRBJ2-1	.
TGCAGCGTTGAAGTAACCCGGGGCGAGCAGTTCTTC	CSVEVTRGEQFF	few	TRBV29-1	TRBJ2-1	.
TGTGCCTGGTGTGGGGGCAAGAGCTCCTACAATGAGCAGTTCTTC	CAWCGGKSSYNEQFF	.	TRBV30	TRBJ2-1	.
TGCGCCAGCAGCCAAGATCGAGTAGCGGGAGGAACCCAGTACTTC	CASSQDRVAGGTQYF	once	TRBV4-3	TRBJ2-5	TRBD2
TGTGCCAGCAGCTTTCGACTAGCGGGAGTAGGAGAGACCCAGTACTTC	CASSFRLAGVGETQYF	few	TRBV7-9	TRBJ2-5	TRBD2
TGTGCCAGCAGCGGAGCGGGAGGAATAGGTCATGAGCAGTTCTTC	CASSGAGGIGHEQFF	.	TRBV9	TRBJ2-1	TRBD2